This T cell receptor (beta chain) originates from a study of shared clonotypes between healthy human individuals. General study points: It was the non-shared clonotypes that had lower generation probabilities than clonotypes shared by all four donors.

Clones were sequenced by immunoSEQ multiplex PCR, and TCRdb holds only the in-frame ones, with some missing. The sample includes 1.6 million or so clones, approximately 98.5% of them seen just once. The CD4+ fraction was divided into a CD45RA+ naive subset and a CD45RA-negative memory subset. As regards this clone: Its antigen is unidentified.

What was sequenced was naive CD4+ T cells sorted from blood. Subset here: CD45RA+ positively selected. The source is a man aged 25-45 years in good health.

The CDR3 sequence is CASSRRGTDTQYF. In DNA form, the CDR3 reads TGTGCCAGCAGCCGCCGTGGCACAGATACGCAGTATTTT. The genes are TRBV11-2 and TRBJ2-3; D not resolved. With 5 bases removed from V and 1 base from J, the gap between germline ends came to 7 bases. The CDR3 totals 13 residues. Per the germline V gene, CDR1 is SGHAT and CDR2 is FQNNGV. Drawing the rest from reference TRBV11-2 and TRBJ2-3, the complete variable domain is EAGVAQSPRYKIIEKRQSVAFWCNPISGHATLYWYQQILGQGPKLLIQFQNNGVVDDSQLPKDRFSAERLKGVDSTLKIQPAKLEDSAVYLCASSRRGTDTQYFGPGTRLTVL.